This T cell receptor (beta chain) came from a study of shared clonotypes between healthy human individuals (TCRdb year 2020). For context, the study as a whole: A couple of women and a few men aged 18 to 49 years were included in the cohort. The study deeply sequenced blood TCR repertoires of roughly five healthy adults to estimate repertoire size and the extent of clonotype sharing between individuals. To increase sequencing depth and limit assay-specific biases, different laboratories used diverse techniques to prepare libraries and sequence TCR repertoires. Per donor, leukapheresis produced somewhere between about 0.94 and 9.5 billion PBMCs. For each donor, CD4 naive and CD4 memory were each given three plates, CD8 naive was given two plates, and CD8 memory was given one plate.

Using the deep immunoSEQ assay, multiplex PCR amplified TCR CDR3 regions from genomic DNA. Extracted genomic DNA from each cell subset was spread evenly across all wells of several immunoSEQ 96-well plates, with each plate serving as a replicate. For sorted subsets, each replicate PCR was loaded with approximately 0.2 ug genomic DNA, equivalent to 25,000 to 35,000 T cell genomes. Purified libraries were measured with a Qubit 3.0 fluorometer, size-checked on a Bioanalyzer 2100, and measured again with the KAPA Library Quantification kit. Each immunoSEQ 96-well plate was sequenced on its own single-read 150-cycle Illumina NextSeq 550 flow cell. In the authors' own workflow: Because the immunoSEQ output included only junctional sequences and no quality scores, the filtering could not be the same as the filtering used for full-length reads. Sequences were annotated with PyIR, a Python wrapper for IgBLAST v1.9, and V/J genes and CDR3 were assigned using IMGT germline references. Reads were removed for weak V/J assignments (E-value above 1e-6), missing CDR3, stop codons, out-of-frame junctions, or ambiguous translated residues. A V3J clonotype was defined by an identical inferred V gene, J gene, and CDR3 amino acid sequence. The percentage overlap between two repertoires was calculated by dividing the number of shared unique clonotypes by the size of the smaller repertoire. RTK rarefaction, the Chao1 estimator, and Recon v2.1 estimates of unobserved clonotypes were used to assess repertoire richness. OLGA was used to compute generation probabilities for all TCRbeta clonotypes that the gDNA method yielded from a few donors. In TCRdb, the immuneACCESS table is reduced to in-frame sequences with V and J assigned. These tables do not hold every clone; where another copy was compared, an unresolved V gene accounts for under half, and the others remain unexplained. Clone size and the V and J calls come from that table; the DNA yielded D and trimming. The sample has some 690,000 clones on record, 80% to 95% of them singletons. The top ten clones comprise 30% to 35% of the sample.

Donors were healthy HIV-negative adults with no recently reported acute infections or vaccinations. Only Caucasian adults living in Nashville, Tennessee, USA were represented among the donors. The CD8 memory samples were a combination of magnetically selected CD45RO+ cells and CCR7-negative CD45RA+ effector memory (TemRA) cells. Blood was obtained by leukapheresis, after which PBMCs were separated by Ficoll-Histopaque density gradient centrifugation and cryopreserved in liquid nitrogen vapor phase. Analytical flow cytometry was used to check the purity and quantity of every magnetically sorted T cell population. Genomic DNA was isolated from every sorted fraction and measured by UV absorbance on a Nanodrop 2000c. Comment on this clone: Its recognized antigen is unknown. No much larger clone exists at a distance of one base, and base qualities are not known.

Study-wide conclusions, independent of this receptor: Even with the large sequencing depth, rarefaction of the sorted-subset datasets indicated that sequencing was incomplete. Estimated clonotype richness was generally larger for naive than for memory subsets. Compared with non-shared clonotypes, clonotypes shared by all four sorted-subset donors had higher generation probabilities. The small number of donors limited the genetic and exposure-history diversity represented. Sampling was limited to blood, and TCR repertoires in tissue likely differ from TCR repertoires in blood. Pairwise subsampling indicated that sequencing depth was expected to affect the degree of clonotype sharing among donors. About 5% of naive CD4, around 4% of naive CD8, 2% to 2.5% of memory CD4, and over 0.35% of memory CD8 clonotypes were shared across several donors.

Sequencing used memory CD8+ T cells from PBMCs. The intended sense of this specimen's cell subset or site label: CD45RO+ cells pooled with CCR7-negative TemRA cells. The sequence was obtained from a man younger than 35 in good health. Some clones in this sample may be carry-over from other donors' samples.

CDR3 region: CASSPAPGNYGYTF. The DNA sequence follows: TGTGCCAGCAGTCCGGCCCCAGGGAACTATGGCTACACCTTC. The V gene is TRBV27 and the J gene is TRBJ1-2; matching of 5 bases hints at TRBD1 as the D gene. According to the germline V gene (reference sequence), CDR1 reads MNHEY and CDR2 reads SMNVEV. The CDR3 contains 14 residues, cysteine and phenylalanine counted. Only the CDR3 portion is preserved as DNA: 42 bases, with reading frame beginning at the first base. V is reduced by 5 bases and J by 2 bases, leaving a spacing of 12 bases between them.